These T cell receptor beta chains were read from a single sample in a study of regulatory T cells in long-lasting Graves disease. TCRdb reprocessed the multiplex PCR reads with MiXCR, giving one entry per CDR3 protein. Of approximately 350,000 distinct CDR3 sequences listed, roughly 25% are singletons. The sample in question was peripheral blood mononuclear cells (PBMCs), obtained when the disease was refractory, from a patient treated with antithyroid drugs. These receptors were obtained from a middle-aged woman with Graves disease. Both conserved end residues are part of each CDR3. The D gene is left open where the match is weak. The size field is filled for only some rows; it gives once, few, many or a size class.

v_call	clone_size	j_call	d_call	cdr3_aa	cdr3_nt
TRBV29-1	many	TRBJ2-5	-	CSVLVAGHQETQYF	TGCAGCGTCCTAGTGGCGGGACATCAAGAGACCCAGTACTTC
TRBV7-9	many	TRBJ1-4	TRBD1	CASSQSTTGGKKLFF	TGTGCCAGCAGCCAATCCACGACAGGGGGAAAAAAACTGTTTTTT
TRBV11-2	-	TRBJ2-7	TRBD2	CASSLVVGLAGTLSHEQYF	TGTGCCAGCAGCTTAGTAGTGGGACTAGCGGGAACCTTGAGCCACGAGCAGTACTTC
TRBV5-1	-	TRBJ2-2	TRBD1	CASSLYRTGVAGELFF	TGCGCCAGCAGCTTGTATCGGACAGGGGTTGCCGGGGAGCTGTTTTTT
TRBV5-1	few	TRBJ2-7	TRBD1	CASSLEDRGTYEQYF	TGCGCCAGCAGCTTGGAGGACAGGGGAACCTACGAGCAGTACTTC
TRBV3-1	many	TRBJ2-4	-	CASSQGRRIQYF	TGTGCCAGCAGCCAAGGCCGTAGAATTCAGTACTTC
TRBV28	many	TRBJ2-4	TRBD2	CASSLLGLAANIQYF	TGTGCCAGCAGTTTATTAGGACTAGCGGCCAACATTCAGTACTTC
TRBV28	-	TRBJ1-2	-	CASSEVYGYTF	TGTGCCAGCAGTGAGGTCTATGGCTACACCTTC
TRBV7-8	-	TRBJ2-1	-	CASSPDSINEQFF	TGTGCCAGCAGCCCGGACTCAATCAATGAGCAGTTCTTC
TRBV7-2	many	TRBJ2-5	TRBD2	CASSLVLAGDRQTQYF	TGTGCCAGCAGCTTAGTGTTAGCGGGAGATAGACAGACCCAGTACTTC
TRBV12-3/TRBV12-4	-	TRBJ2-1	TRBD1	CASSGTDNSYNEQFF	TGTGCCAGCAGCGGGACAGATAACTCCTACAATGAGCAGTTCTTC
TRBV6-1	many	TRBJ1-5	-	CASSRRAHSNQPQHF	TGTGCCAGCAGTCGCCGGGCTCATAGCAATCAGCCCCAGCATTTT
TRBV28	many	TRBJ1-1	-	CASSLKLRTTEAFF	TGTGCCAGCAGTTTAAAATTGCGGACCACTGAAGCTTTCTTT
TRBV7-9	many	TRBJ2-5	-	CASSPVGEETQYF	TGTGCCAGCAGCCCCGTTGGGGAAGAGACCCAGTACTTC
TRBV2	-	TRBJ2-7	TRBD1	CANGTGDSYEQYF	TGTGCCAATGGGACAGGGGATTCCTACGAGCAGTACTTC
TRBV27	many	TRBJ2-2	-	CASATEAGNGGELFF	TGTGCCAGCGCGACTGAAGCGGGCAACGGGGGGGAGCTGTTTTTT
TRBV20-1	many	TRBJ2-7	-	CSGWGDSYEQYF	TGCAGTGGTTGGGGGGACTCCTACGAGCAGTACTTC
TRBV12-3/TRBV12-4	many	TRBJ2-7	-	CASRKRASEQYF	TGTGCCAGCAGAAAGCGGGCTAGCGAGCAGTACTTC